This T cell receptor (beta chain) is from a study of cytomegalovirus exposure and HLA in healthy donors (TCRdb year 2017). Background on the whole study: In an earlier analysis of under 750 of the donors, about 260 Gb of sequence data and approximately 100 million unique TCR beta sequences from 150 million to 200 million T cells were reported. An early release covering roughly 640 HLA-typed donors comprised 250 to 350 gigabases of sequencing data and tens of millions of unique TCR sequences. The study aimed to test whether cataloging public T cell receptors could reveal signatures of past pathogen exposure. Besides the first cohort of 666 subjects, a separate validation cohort made up of around 120 different subjects was used. A handful of DR-DQ haplotypes were handled as single units for association and clustering because linkage in the cohort was strong. The T cell repertoires of roughly 660 subjects were profiled by immunosequencing and related to cytomegalovirus serostatus. All discovery cohort repertoires had been generated on a single sequencing platform. To predict cytomegalovirus infection status, the study combined high-throughput TCR immunosequencing, statistical association of individual TCRs with disease status, and machine learning. A later analysis re-analyzed previously published TCR beta repertoires from 600 to 850 donors and added high-resolution HLA genotyping to study TCR occurrence patterns. Donor age, sex, ethnicity and CMV serostatus were compiled alongside the repertoire data. Of the roughly 410 genotyped donors, more than 75% were placed in the genetic ancestry cluster associated with self-reported Caucasian donors. To decide whether each TCR beta V gene segment behaved as functional or pseudogenic, an earlier analysis of some 600 of the donors relied on high-throughput TCR beta sequencing. Class I and class II HLA loci were covered by the typing at four-digit resolution. In the later analysis, no new phenotypic data were used to find candidate immune exposures; instead, reliance was placed on TCR beta sequences and their occurrence across donors. Typing coverage differed by locus: A, B, C, DRB1 and DQB1 were typed in about 620-640 donors, DQA1 in about 500, DPA1 in nearly 610, and DPB1 in just under 490. Genome-wide SNP genotypes for about 60% of the 666 donors were used in a later genetic analysis, which treated that subset as a discovery cohort. Among 398 genotyped donors of the cohort, an average of about 220,000 unique TCR beta nucleotide sequences was sequenced per donor, of which about 19% were non-productive. Broader findings and caveats from the paper: Most CMV-associated TCR beta chains appeared to be HLA-restricted in a later analysis, and the HLA associations seemed to be driven largely by CMV exposure. In a later analysis, several top co-occurrence clusters were reported to appear linked to parvovirus B19, influenza, CMV and Epstein-Barr virus. Assigning TCR associations to individual alleles was difficult when HLA alleles, especially DR and DQ, strongly co-occurred. Because counts were too low, around 17 rarely observed V segments, including chromosome 9 orphons, were left out of the earlier analysis of some 600 of the donors. In vitro tests confirmed that a few of the cytomegalovirus-associated TCR beta chains recognize cytomegalovirus antigens. In a later genetic analysis, fewer N-insertions in productive TCRs were reported among donors in an Asian-associated ancestry cluster than the roughly 700-donor mean. Compared with equally common non-associated chains, HLA-associated TCR beta chains in a later analysis were more clonally expanded and had lower generation probabilities. The study listed 150 to 200 TCR beta chains as associated with cytomegalovirus. Presence/absence analyses assumed roughly uniform sequencing depth across donors, an assumption that may not hold. CMV serostatus was the only immune exposure information available for the cohort. Because HLA typing was unavailable for some donors at each locus, only the typed subset was used in association tests. The classifier was reported to diagnose cytomegalovirus status with high specificity and sensitivity in both the original and validation cohorts. Across donors, most TCR sequences were observed very rarely, whereas some public TCRs were present in many individuals. Linkage disequilibrium might explain the correlated functional status among segregating V segments, but an unknown experimental factor could not be ruled out. A further reported finding was that TCR beta sequences accurately predicted the HLA-A and HLA-B alleles for most subjects in the first cohort. According to the authors, the approach could potentially be generalized to other disease states and immunological phenotypes. A later analysis associated 15,000 to 20,000 TCR beta sequences with specific HLA alleles at a false discovery rate of 0.05. A later genetic analysis associated a missense DCLRE1C variant with V-gene and J-gene trimming of TCR beta chains, and an independent cohort replicated the association. Because the 87-base-pair reads could not distinguish some IMGT-functional V segments, including TRBV6-2 and TRBV6-3, those segments were excluded. This cohort had only TCR beta chains sequenced, and the lack of alpha or paired-chain data limited which features could be detected. In an earlier analysis of about 550 of the donors, most TCR beta V segments were observed in productive rearrangements about 90% or about 30% of the time, broadly matching IMGT annotations. The sequencing pipeline was judged likely to have produced a cluster of highly shared sequence variants as a technical artifact. According to a later analysis, TCR association rates differed among HLA loci, with DRB1 alleles showing the most associated TCRs and HLA-C alleles showing the fewest.

Libraries were built with the immunoSEQ multiplex PCR assay. A mixture of 60 forward primers for TCR Vbeta segments and 13 reverse primers for TCR Jbeta segments was used in the multiplex PCR. Amplification of the CDR3 region of rearranged TCR beta genes was performed with a multiplex PCR assay on genomic DNA. The amplified TCR beta libraries were sequenced on the Illumina HiSeq System as 87-base-pair reads. The authors' analysis ran thus. In a later analysis, approximately 74 million unique TCR beta chains were counted across the roughly 670 repertoires, and around 10 million of these chains were shared by at least two donors. To remove PCR and sequencing errors, raw reads were error-corrected and collapsed into unique sequences using a nearest-neighbor algorithm that merged closely related sequences. Alignment of CDR3 sequences to IMGT reference sequences was used to assign V, D and J gene segments. Each retained sequence needed at least a six-nucleotide match to both a V gene segment and a J gene segment. Rearrangements were called productive when the CDR3 lacked stop codons and stayed in frame with V and J; all others were non-productive. CDR3 was defined by IMGT convention, running from the second conserved V-encoded cysteine to the conserved J-encoded phenylalanine. Sequences without an unambiguous match to a single V gene segment were excluded from the earlier analysis of approximately 560 of the donors. An earlier analysis of some 500 of the donors classified V segments as functional when productive rearrangements were above 56.7% and as segregating when the standard deviation between donors was above 5%. A statistical classification framework was built for diagnosing cytomegalovirus status from the catalog of TCR beta chain sequences. In a later analysis, TCR nucleotide sequences were compared against IMGT/GENE-DB human TR gene sequences so that V and J genes could be assigned. In a later analysis, CDR3 sequences and most-parsimonious VDJ recombination scenarios were assigned using the TCRdist pipeline. A later analysis defined each TCR beta chain by its CDR3 amino acid sequence plus V-gene family, and excluded reads lacking a unique V-gene family. As a way to deal with suspected cross-contamination and a sequencing artifact, a later analysis dropped 592 nucleotide sequences that were highly shared and had low generation probability. A later analysis calculated a clonal expansion index for each public chain from normalized within-repertoire ranks of inferred template counts. In a later analysis, generation probabilities were computed using a VDJ recombination model fitted to out-of-frame rearrangements, and the results were checked against IGoR. Hypergeometric tests were used in a later analysis to score TCR-TCR, TCR-HLA and TCR-CMV co-occurrence, with a repertoire-size bias correction applied to the TCR pairs. To estimate false discovery rates, a later analysis permuted the HLA or CMV assignments 20 times. In a later analysis, co-occurring TCRs were grouped using DBSCAN, with TCRdist sequence similarity added in when clustering inside HLA-allele-positive subsets. Repertoires with fewer than 30,000 or more than 120,000 public chains were left out of co-occurrence clustering, as were about 5 repertoires with anomalous nucleotide sharing. TCRdb's version of the immuneACCESS table is confined to in-frame rearrangements and falls short of the full clone set. An unresolved V gene accounts for under half of the shortfall where checked; the remainder is of unknown origin. D and trimming come from the DNA, and the V and J calls and clone size come from that table. In this sample the table shows around 100,000 clones, approximately 7.6% of which occur a single time. The ten largest clones take up about 2.1% of the sample.

The CDR3 numbers 15 residues from cysteine through phenylalanine. The DNA shown is the 45-base CDR3, in frame from base 1. Trimming costs V 4 bases and J 3 bases, and their ends lie 16 bases apart. CDR1 and CDR2, per the germline V gene (reference sequence), are SGHNT and YYREEE. This clone was counted a few times. The antigen it recognizes is unknown. Per-base qualities were not stored, and no clone one base away is much larger. In total, just over 650 healthy bone marrow donors made up the cohort. Cohort members were all nominally healthy when sampled, although unrecorded immune exposures were likely present. The donor tested CMV seronegative, placing the donor among the roughly 350 seronegative members of the cohort. Every donor gave a peripheral blood sample, and the peripheral blood mononuclear cells from that sample were used for TCR beta sequencing. The Qiagen DNeasy Blood Extraction Kit was used to extract genomic DNA from the blood cell samples.

This receptor was obtained from a man between 50 and 59 years old in good health and CMV-seronegative. The chain couples TRBV5-4 to TRBJ1-1; the D gene cannot be named for sure. The source material was PBMCs. The CDR3 region: CASSDARGADTEAFF. The bases are TGTGCCAGCAGCGACGCACGAGGCGCGGACACTGAAGCTTTCTTT.